Following are 32 T cell receptor beta chains from one sample sequenced in a study of blood T cell repertoires in COVID-19. Clones were read by immunoSEQ multiplex PCR, and TCRdb kept only the in-frame ones, dropping some. The sample lists approximately 96,000 clones; 85% to 95% were seen once. The specimen sequenced was peripheral blood. These receptors all come from a man in his 60s with acute or convalescent COVID-19.

The chain combines TRBV18 with TRBJ1-5, with D tentatively TRBD1 (6 bases). CDR1 is KGHSH and CDR2 is LQKENI in the germline V gene. The CDR3 contains 14 residues. Between the trimmed V and J ends, which lost 6 bases and 3 bases, there was a span of 12 bases. The CDR3 protein is CASSTDSDNQPQHF. The CDR3 nucleotides read TGTGCCAGCTCTACGGACAGTGACAATCAGCCCCAGCATTTT. The full variable domain, completed using reference TRBV18 and TRBJ1-5, is NAGVMQNPRHLVRRRGQEARLRCSPMKGHSHVYWYRQLPEEGLKFMVYLQKENIIDESGMPKERFSAEFPKEGPSILRIQQVVRGDSAAYFCASSTDSDNQPQHFGDGTRLSIL.

The chain joins TRBV6-2 or TRBV6-3 to TRBJ2-7; D gene unclear. In germline, CDR1 is MNHEY, CDR2 SVGEGT. Deletions cut 4 bases from V and 0 bases from J, with 4 bases between. The length of the CDR3 is 12 residues. The CDR3 is CASSSLSYEQYF. CDR3 in DNA: TGTGCCAGCAGTTCCCTCTCCTACGAGCAGTACTTC.

The chain uses TRBV28 and TRBJ1-6; no clear D. This CDR3 is 12 amino acids long. In germline, CDR1 is MDHEN, CDR2 SYDVKM. The ends were cut back, 6 bases at V and 5 bases at J, with 5 bases in the middle. As DNA, the CDR3 is TGTGCCAGCAGGACAAATAATTCACCCCTCCACTTT. Translation gives CASRTNNSPLHF. Variable domain in full (rest from reference TRBV28 and TRBJ1-6): DVKVTQSSRYLVKRTGEKVFLECVQDMDHENMFWYRQDPGLGLRLIYFSYDVKMKEKGDIPEGYSVSREKKERFSLILESASTNQTSMYLCASRTNNSPLHFGNGTRLTVT.

This chain uses TRBV10-3 with TRBJ2-5, with D maybe TRBD2 (6 bases). CDR1 is ENHRY and CDR2 is SYGVKD in the germline V gene. The CDR3 extends over 15 amino acids. Trimming took 2 bases from V and 3 from J, leaving 13 bases between them. The CDR3 loop is CAISEPGEEEETQYF. CDR3 coding DNA: TGTGCCATCAGTGAGCCCGGGGAGGAAGAAGAGACCCAGTACTTC.

J is TRBJ2-7 and V is TRBV15; tentatively, D is TRBD1 (5 bases). The V gene lost 0 bases and the J gene lost 6 bases, with 12 bases spanning the gap. The CDR3 spans 14 residues. From germline, CDR1 is LNHNV and CDR2 YYDKDF (reference sequence). CDR3 amino acids: CATSRDQGHGEQYF. CDR3 DNA: TGTGCCACCAGCAGAGATCAGGGTCACGGCGAGCAGTACTTC.

This chain joins TRBV7-3 and TRBJ2-3; possible D gene TRBD2, 6 bases. V was pared by 6 bases and J by 2 bases, with 15 bases between. The germline CDR1 and CDR2 sequences are SGHTA and FQGTGA. The CDR3 contains 15 residues. The CDR3 region is CASRSTLANTDTQYF. CDR3 nucleotides: TGTGCCAGCAGGTCCACCCTAGCGAACACAGATACGCAGTATTTT.

This chain links TRBV7-2 with TRBJ1-5; the match to TRBD1 covers 7 bases. With V trimmed by 2 bases and J by 5 bases, 3 bases remained unmatched. The CDR3 is 14 amino acids. Germline CDR1 is SGHTA and CDR2 is FQGNSA. The CDR3 nucleotides read TGTGCCAGCAGCTTAACAGGGGAGGATCAGCCCCAGCATTTT. Its translation: CASSLTGEDQPQHF.

The chain has TRBV7-5 and TRBJ2-7; the D call of TRBD2 is as the table states it, not checked on the DNA. TRBV7-5 is designated a pseudogene. This CDR3 is 16 amino acids long. In DNA form, the CDR3 reads TGTGCCAGCCCTGCTATCGGACTAGCGGGGGTCTACGAGCAGTACTTC. Encoded protein: CASPAIGLAGVYEQYF.

V gene TRBV7-2 combines with J gene TRBJ1-6; D is possibly TRBD1 (6 bases). Deletions cut 5 bases from V and 10 bases from J, with 15 bases between. Germline CDR1 SGHTA, CDR2 FQGNSA. The CDR3 runs to 14 residues. Here the CDR3 reads CASSLGHLQSPLHF. The DNA for the CDR3 is TGTGCCAGCAGCCTGGGACACCTGCAGTCACCCCTCCACTTT.

The gene calls are TRBV10-1 and TRBJ1-2; D gene unclear. V lost 6 bases, J lost 2 bases, and 19 bases lay in between. The germline V gene encodes CDR1 WNHNN and CDR2 SYGVQD (reference sequence). The CDR3 extends over 16 amino acids. This chain's CDR3 is CASRNPPGVKNYGYTF. The CDR3 nucleotides read TGCGCCAGCAGAAACCCTCCCGGGGTGAAGAACTATGGCTACACCTTC.

The chain combines TRBV18 with TRBJ2-6; D gene uncertain. CDR3 size: 15 residues. V lost 3 bases and J 0 bases, leaving 6 bases between the germline ends. CDR1 and CDR2 from the germline V gene are KGHSH and LQKENI. CDR3 protein: CASSPEYSGANVLTF. The CDR3 DNA reads as TGTGCCAGCTCACCGGAGTACTCTGGGGCCAACGTCCTGACTTTC.

This chain uses TRBV7-6 with TRBJ2-7; D is uncertain. Trimming took 0 bases from V and 0 from J, leaving 3 bases between them. The CDR3 totals 13 residues. The germline V gene encodes CDR1 SGHVS and CDR2 FNYEAQ. The chain's CDR3 is CASSLAHSYEQYF. The CDR3 bases are TGTGCCAGCAGCTTAGCCCACTCCTACGAGCAGTACTTC.

The CDR3, as DNA: TGTGCCAGCGGCCGCACAGGGGGCAGGACTAATGAAAAACTGTTTTTT. Translated, it gives CASGRTGGRTNEKLFF. The V and J genes are TRBV28 and TRBJ1-4, with 9 bases fitting TRBD1. This CDR3 has 16 residues. Looked up from germline, CDR1 is MDHEN and CDR2 is SYDVKM. V shed 8 bases and J 2 bases; nucleotides not matched to a gene: 9.

The DNA for the CDR3 is TGTGCCAGCAGCTTACAGCGAGGTCAGGACAAGGATAATGAAAAACTGTTTTTT. It codes for CASSLQRGQDKDNEKLFF. The chain carries TRBV7-9 and TRBJ1-4, with D tentatively TRBD1 (5 bases). Looked up from germline, CDR1 is SEHNR and CDR2 is FQNEAQ (reference sequence). Deletions cut 2 bases from V and 4 bases from J, with 20 bases between. The CDR3 is 18 amino acids.

The V gene is TRBV11-2, the J gene TRBJ1-6; weak D call: TRBD1 (5 bases). This CDR3 is built from 13 residues. Germline values: CDR1 SGHAT, CDR2 FQNNGV. The V end lost 5 bases, the J end lost 9 bases, and 11 bases lay between the germline ends. In DNA, the CDR3 is TGTGCCAGCAGCCTAGGGGCCCGTTCACCCCTCCACTTT. This translates into CASSLGARSPLHF.

The rearrangement uses TRBV19 and TRBJ2-3; 12 bases line up with TRBD2. This CDR3 is built from 13 residues. The junction had 6 bases not matched to a gene; V was cut back by 8 bases and J by 9 bases. From germline, CDR1 is LNHDA and CDR2 SQIVND (reference sequence). CDR3 in DNA: TGTGCCAGTGCGACTAGCGGGAGAAGGACGCAGTATTTT. Its protein product is CASATSGRRTQYF.

The genes are TRBV10-2 and TRBJ2-7; 10 bases align to TRBD1. The V gene end was trimmed by 4 bases and the J gene end by 4 bases; junction bases not matched to a gene: 16. This CDR3 contains 18 residues. The germline gives CDR1 WSHSY, CDR2 SAAADI. The chain's CDR3 is CASSGQGAITINVYEQYF. In DNA form, the CDR3 reads TGCGCCAGCAGTGGACAGGGGGCAATCACTATCAATGTGTACGAGCAGTACTTC.

The chain carries TRBV21-1 and TRBJ2-1; TRBD2 is the table's D call and was not checked against the DNA. TRBV21-1 is assigned pseudogene status. The CDR3 contains 16 residues. The CDR3 DNA follows: TGTGCCATTTCGACTAGCGGGAGTGTTAATTTCAATGAGCAGTTCTTC. Its protein is CAISTSGSVNFNEQFF.

This clone turned up a few times. CDR3 loop: CASSPSTNTGELFF. The DNA for the CDR3 is TGTGCCAGCTCACCATCTACGAACACCGGGGAGCTGTTTTTT. V gene TRBV18 combines with J gene TRBJ2-2; D not resolved. V lost 2 bases and J lost 0, with 4 bases in between. CDR3 length equals 14 residues. Germline values: CDR1 KGHSH, CDR2 LQKENI.

J is TRBJ1-4 and V is TRBV28; D gene ambiguous. Trimming shortened V by 11 bases and J by 3 bases, and 13 bases separated the two germline ends. This CDR3 spans 13 amino acids. In germline, CDR1 is MDHEN, CDR2 SYDVKM. CDR3 sequence (DNA): TGTGCCGAGTCAGGAGGGTCTAATGAAAAACTGTTTTTT. Protein sequence: CAESGGSNEKLFF.

The chain couples TRBV1 to TRBJ2-1; the table's D call, TRBD2, has no DNA check behind it. TRBV1 is a known pseudogene. The CDR3 extends over 19 amino acids. CDR3 loop: CTSSQDLCPGRADCNEQFF. The CDR3 DNA follows: TGCACCAGCAGCCAAGATCTTTGCCCGGGGAGAGCAGATTGCAATGAGCAGTTCTTC.

The V gene is TRBV9, the J gene TRBJ2-1; TRBD2 matches 8 bases. Unmatched junction bases numbered 11, after V lost 4 bases and J lost 5 bases. Germline values: CDR1 SGDLS, CDR2 YYNGEE. The CDR3 is 16 residues long. The CDR3 nucleotides are TGTGCCAGCAGCCCATGGACTAGCCGGGCTAACAATGAGCAGTTCTTC. Translation: CASSPWTSRANNEQFF.

The V and J genes are TRBV14 and TRBJ1-1; D gene ambiguous. Germline V gives CDR1 SGHDN, CDR2 FVKESK. V dropped 1 base and J dropped 1 base, with 10 bases sitting between them. This CDR3 is 15 amino acids long. CDR3 in amino acids: CASSQALGRNTEAFF. The CDR3, as DNA: TGTGCCAGCAGCCAAGCCTTGGGGAGGAACACTGAAGCTTTCTTT.

This sequence joins TRBV29-1 and TRBJ2-6; weak D call: TRBD2 (6 bases). This CDR3 comprises 15 residues. Trimming removed 4 bases from V and 4 bases from J, with 14 bases in between. CDR1 and CDR2 (germline): SQVTM, ANQGSEA. For the CDR3, the DNA is TGCAGCGTTGGAGAGGGAGGATCAGGGGCCAACGTCCTGACTTTC. It encodes CSVGEGGSGANVLTF.

The V and J genes are TRBV11-2 and TRBJ1-1; no reliable D call. The V gene's germline CDR1 is SGHAT and CDR2 FQNNGV. This CDR3 is built from 14 residues. The V and J ends lost 6 bases and 5 bases respectively, with 16 bases between them. The CDR3 here is CASRAYQMRTEAFF. The DNA of the CDR3 is TGTGCCAGCAGGGCATATCAAATGAGGACTGAAGCTTTCTTT.

The CDR3 protein is CASSSGQGNYEQYF. In nucleotides, the CDR3 is TGTGCCAGCAGCTCAGGACAGGGGAACTACGAGCAGTACTTC. The chain joins TRBV7-2 to TRBJ2-7; 9 nucleotides match TRBD1. Germline CDR1 and CDR2: SGHTA and FQGNSA. Trimming removed 4 bases from V and 3 bases from J; junction bases left unmatched: 4. The CDR3 spans 14 residues. Complete variable domain (other parts from reference TRBV7-2 and TRBJ2-7): GAGVSQSPSNKVTEKGKDVELRCDPISGHTALYWYRQSLGQGLEFLIYFQGNSAPDKSGLPSDRFSAERTGGSVSTLTIQRTQQEDSAVYLCASSSGQGNYEQYFGPGTRLTVT.

The chain recombines TRBV21-1 with TRBJ1-5. TRBV21-1 is recorded as a pseudogene. The CDR3 extends over 12 amino acids. CDR3 DNA: TGTGCCAGCAACCCCGGAGAACAGCCCCAGCATTTT. Translation: CASNPGEQPQHF.

The V gene is TRBV10-3, the J gene TRBJ2-7; TRBD2 matches 7 bases. Germline CDR1 ENHRY, CDR2 SYGVKD. J was trimmed by 6 bases and V by 2 bases; bases with no gene match: 10. The CDR3 is made up of 15 amino acids. CDR3 coding DNA: TGTGCCATCAGTGAGGTACTAGCGAGGGGTGGCGAGCAGTACTTC. It encodes CAISEVLARGGEQYF.

The V gene is TRBV28, the J gene TRBJ1-5, with TRBD1 matching over 8 bases. CDR1 is MDHEN and CDR2 is SYDVKM in the germline V gene. V gave up 6 bases and J gave up 7 bases; unmatched junction bases: 8. The CDR3 length is 14 residues. This CDR3 is CASRRTGRNQPQHF. The CDR3 coding sequence is TGTGCCAGCAGGCGGACAGGGAGGAACCAGCCCCAGCATTTT.

The V call is TRBV28, the J call TRBJ2-7; D might be TRBD2 (7 bases). V lost 3 bases to trimming and J lost 6 bases, with 15 bases between them. The CDR3 runs to 14 residues. Germline V lookup: CDR1 MDHEN, CDR2 SYDVKM. CDR3 nucleotide sequence: TGTGCCAGCAGTTTTATGGGAGGGGGGTTCGAGCAGTACTTC. Translation: CASSFMGGGFEQYF.

The chain has TRBV12-3 or TRBV12-4 and TRBJ2-1; D is unclear. The ends were cut back, 1 base at V and 4 bases at J, with 5 bases in the middle. The CDR3 is 13 residues long. CDR3 bases: TGTGCCAGCAGTTTAGGAGCATACAATGAGCAGTTCTTC. Translated, it gives CASSLGAYNEQFF.

The chain uses TRBV5-4 and TRBJ2-4, with TRBD1 identical over 8 bases. There are 17 residues in the CDR3. Germline-derived CDR1 and CDR2 are SGHNT and YYREEE (reference sequence). The V segment lost 3 bases and the J segment 0 bases; nucleotides outside the gene matches: 8. The CDR3 sequence is CASSSTGVGVAKNIQYF. CDR3 bases: TGTGCCAGCAGCTCGACAGGGGTGGGGGTAGCCAAAAACATTCAGTACTTC.